Described below is a single T cell receptor beta chain sequence and its context. Data came from immunoSEQ multiplex PCR; TCRdb stores just in-frame clones and leaves some out. The sample lists 70,000 to 90,000 clones, 88% occurring once. The sample belongs to a study of blood T cell repertoires in COVID-19. Study-wide context: PBMCs, B-cell-depleted T cells, or T cells provided the cDNA or gDNA that made up the material.

Germline values: CDR1 MNHEY, CDR2 SVGAGI. This CDR3 comprises 12 residues. With 4 bases removed from V and 8 bases from J, the gap between germline ends came to 11 bases. The origin of this receptor is a human donor in a cohort sampled during active COVID-19. The sequenced sample was peripheral blood. This chain uses TRBV6-5 with TRBJ1-2; D is perhaps TRBD1 (5 bases). CDR3 in amino acids: CASSSRGGGYTF. The CDR3 coding sequence is TGTGCCAGCAGTTCTAGGGGTGGGGGCTACACCTTC.